This T cell receptor beta chain was identified in a study of graft-versus-host responses after intestinal transplantation listed by TCRdb under 2021. In the study overall: The transplants that recipients got were multivisceral, liver-intestinal, or isolated intestinal. Of the roughly 24 intestinal transplant recipients enrolled in the cohort, one of whom was a retransplant, a few patients without pretransplant specimens were excluded. All recipients received anti-thymocyte globulin induction followed by maintenance tacrolimus and steroids for around 3 years. A peak of at least 4% donor T cells among recipient peripheral blood mononuclear cells was the definition used for donor T cell macrochimerism. Samples from a few later patients were sequenced in-house on an Illumina MiSeq with MiXCR processing rather than by the commercial service. Bulk TCR-beta CDR3 sequencing was used to track graft-versus-host and host-versus-graft alloreactive T cell clones in the graft, circulation and bone marrow after intestinal transplantation. Alloreactive clones were identified by sequencing pre-transplant mixed lymphocyte reaction products and comparing these products with unstimulated pre-transplant donor and recipient T cells. The study at large found these results: In patients with donor T cell macrochimerism, the allografts had high GvH to HvG T cell clonal ratios. The conclusions were limited by the relatively low number and heterogeneity of the intestinal transplant patients. Early after transplant, declines in HvG clones were associated with peak levels of circulating GvH clones. GvH clones were found in recipient bone marrow, and some of the GvH clones appeared earlier in ileal mucosa or blood, which is consistent with an intestinal mucosal origin.

The library was generated by the immunoSEQ multiplex PCR assay. High-throughput TCR-beta CDR3 sequencing of genomic DNA from most patients was performed by Adaptive Biotechnologies. The authors processed their data as follows. TCR sequencing data were retrieved from Adaptive's ImmunoSEQ software for roughly 20 patients, whereas three other patients were processed with MiXCR and VDJtools. Because the origin of CDR3 nucleotide sequences shared between donor and recipient could not be assigned, those sequences were removed. To count as alloreactive, a clone needed at least 2-fold expansion over unstimulated cells and a minimum CFSE-low frequency of 0.002% (template counts) or 0.001% (read counts). Clones were considered mappable if detected in sequenced pre-transplant spleen, lymph node, or MLR CFSE-low populations of the donor or recipient. Cumulative frequency of alloreactive clones was calculated as a percentage of all sequences weighted by copy number. TCRdb obtained this table from immuneACCESS and retained in-frame rearrangements with V and J assigned. These tables miss some clones; where compared with another copy, unresolved V genes account for less than half of the shortfall, and the remainder is unexplained. V and J calls and clone size come straight from that table; D and trimming were deduced from the DNA. The sample contains around 15,000 clones, about 80% of them found a single time. Clones ranked in the top ten supply around a sixth of the sample.

With regard to this clone: What this receptor recognizes is not known. Base qualities were left out, and no much larger clone turns up one base away.

Dithiothreitol, EDTA incubations and collagenase D digestion were used to isolate intraepithelial and lamina propria lymphocytes from graft specimens. Bulk TCR-beta sequencing was performed on serial intestinal graft biopsy specimens collected as late as 600 days after transplant. Sequences MNHGY (CDR1) and SVAAGI (CDR2) are obtained from the germline V gene. V is reduced by 4 bases and J by 4 bases, leaving a spacing of 14 bases between them. The CDR3 runs 14 residues from the cysteine to the phenylalanine. Only the CDR3 DNA stays, 42 bases, in frame from base 1. This sample comprised ileum tissue, obtained about 14 weeks after intestinal transplant. This receptor was taken from a human patient who received an intestinal transplant, so some T cells may come from the graft donor. The sequence links TRBV6-9 to TRBJ2-7, with no confidently assigned D gene. The nucleotides are TGTGCCAGCAGTTTGGCCAGGCGCTATTACGAGCAGTACTTC. Translated, it reads CASSLARRYYEQYF.